Each of the 25 T cell receptor beta chains below was sequenced from the same sample in a study of T cell repertoires in cytomegalovirus infection (dated by TCRdb to about 2019). TCRdb records Illumina HiSeq 1500 as the sequencer. TCRdb reprocessing: public reads trimmed at Q25 with fastp, clones called with MiXCR, in-frame beta chains kept. Each CDR3 protein gets just one entry, which takes the most common genes and DNA from the rows behind it. In this sample the table shows approximately 290,000 distinct CDR3 sequences, 20% to 30% of which occur a single time. The top ten clonotypes cover around 13% of the sample. Material for sequencing was PBMCs. The receptors originated from a human donor in good health (CMV status not recorded). Some clones in this sample may be carry-over from other donors' samples.

This clonotype was detected only a few times. The rearrangement links TRBV19 to TRBJ2-7; D may be TRBD1 or TRBD2 (6 bases each). V lost 8 bases to trimming and J lost 0 bases, with 14 bases between them. CDR1 is LNHDA, CDR2 SQIVND, per germline (reference sequence). The CDR3 consists of 14 residues. The CDR3 bases are TGTGCCAGTGCCCTCGGGGGCAGCTCCTACGAGCAGTACTTC. This sequence encodes CASALGGSSYEQYF.

This clonotype has a handful of counts. The CDR3 nucleotides read TGTGCCACCAGTCCGACAGGGTATGGCTACACCTTC. Protein product: CATSPTGYGYTF. The V and J genes are TRBV24-1 and TRBJ1-2; the match to TRBD1 covers 7 bases. The CDR3 is 12 residues long. Germline CDR1 KGHDR, CDR2 SFDVKD. J lost 5 bases, V lost 6 bases, and 2 bases had no gene match.

The chain links TRBV5-4 to TRBJ1-1; 7 positions agree with TRBD1. With 3 bases clipped from V and 5 bases from J, the junction kept 4 bases outside the gene matches. Germline CDR1 and CDR2: SGHNT and YYREEE (reference sequence). This CDR3 is built from 13 residues. The CDR3 DNA follows: TGTGCCAGCAGCTCAGGGGGAGAGACTGAAGCTTTCTTT. Protein product: CASSSGGETEAFF.

This clonotype was seen more than once but under ten times. The rearrangement uses TRBV7-8 and TRBJ2-7; perhaps TRBD2 as D (6 bases). Per germline, CDR1 SGHVS and CDR2 FQNEAQ. CDR3 length: 15 residues. Trimming pared 4 bases from V and 7 bases from J, leaving 20 bases between. The CDR3 DNA reads as TGTGCCAGCAGCTCACCCGGCAGGGAGGTTTTGGAGCAGTACTTC. Its protein product is CASSSPGREVLEQYF.

V is TRBV29-1 and J is TRBJ2-4; 7 bases fit TRBD1. The trim removed 6 bases at V and 1 base at J, leaving 3 bases unmatched. Germline V CDR1 and CDR2: SQVTM, ANQGSEA. The CDR3 runs 13 residues. This CDR3 reads CSVKGAAKNIQYF. CDR3 bases: TGCAGCGTAAAGGGGGCCGCCAAAAACATTCAGTACTTC.

The V gene is TRBV5-4, the J gene TRBJ2-7; TRBD2 aligns across 10 bases. The CDR3 covers 16 residues. Germline V gives CDR1 SGHNT, CDR2 YYREEE (reference sequence). Trimming cost V 3 bases and J 0 bases; bases outside gene matches: 6. The DNA of the CDR3 is TGTGCCAGCAGCTGGGGGGCTAGCGGGAGCTCCTACGAGCAGTACTTC. Translated, it gives CASSWGASGSSYEQYF.

This clonotype was recorded at least ten times. V is TRBV7-9 and J is TRBJ2-5, with unresolved D. The V and J ends lost 5 bases and 4 bases respectively, with 20 bases between them. The CDR3 is 16 residues long. CDR1 and CDR2 from the germline V gene are SEHNR and FQNEAQ (reference sequence). CDR3 residues: CASSPGRRGDGETQYF. DNA for the CDR3: TGTGCCAGCAGCCCCGGGCGTAGAGGCGACGGAGAGACCCAGTACTTC.

This clonotype was observed many times. The rearrangement joins TRBV7-2 to TRBJ2-5, with D possibly called TRBD1 or TRBD2 (6 bases each). Germline CDR1 SGHTA, CDR2 FQGNSA. Trimming removed 6 bases at V and 2 bases at J, with 16 bases between. The CDR3 totals 15 residues. This CDR3 is CASSSNAGQQETQYF. In DNA form, the CDR3 reads TGTGCCAGCAGTTCCAATGCGGGACAACAAGAGACCCAGTACTTC.

This clonotype was seen many times. CDR3 nucleotide sequence: TGTGCCAGCAGCTTAGAGGCAGTGTTTTCGTCTGGCTACACCTTC. Amino acids: CASSLEAVFSSGYTF. The V call is TRBV7-9, the J call TRBJ1-2; D ambiguous. The V gene lost 1 base and the J gene lost 7 bases, with 16 bases spanning the gap. The length of the CDR3 is 15 residues. Germline V lookup: CDR1 SEHNR, CDR2 FQNEAQ (reference sequence).

This clonotype was observed a handful of times. The V and J genes are TRBV5-8 and TRBJ1-2, with D possibly matching TRBD1 (5 bases). The V end was cut by 1 base, the J end by 0 bases, with 19 bases between. The CDR3 is made up of 18 amino acids. Germline CDR1 and CDR2: SGHTS and YDEGEE. CDR3 in DNA: TGTGCCAGCAGCTTGCGACCTCGACAGTTAGGGGCTAACTATGGCTACACCTTC. Its protein product is CASSLRPRQLGANYGYTF.

This sequence joins TRBV20-1 and TRBJ1-2; D is unresolved. Deletions cut 0 bases from V and 0 bases from J, with 8 bases between. Germline-derived CDR1 and CDR2 are DFQATT and SNEGSKA (reference sequence). There are 14 residues in the CDR3. The CDR3 DNA follows: TGCAGTGCTAGAGAGGGGAATGCTAACTATGGCTACACCTTC. Translating gives CSAREGNANYGYTF.

This clonotype turned up a few times. CDR3 coding DNA: TGTGCCAGCAGACCGATCCAGGGGACTAAAGAGACCCAGTACTTC. Amino acid sequence: CASRPIQGTKETQYF. The rearrangement uses TRBV6-2 or TRBV6-3 and TRBJ2-5, with D perhaps TRBD2 (7 bases). Trimming took off 6 bases at V and 3 bases at J, with 17 bases between the two ends. CDR1 is MNHEY and CDR2 is SVGEGT in the germline V gene. The CDR3 covers 15 residues.

The chain couples TRBV2 to TRBJ2-1, with 13 bases fitting TRBD2. The CDR3 extends over 16 amino acids. The V segment lost 6 bases and the J segment 6 bases; nucleotides outside the gene matches: 8. The germline CDR1 and CDR2 sequences are SNHLY and FYNNEI. CDR3 region: CASRGPGLAGVNEQFF. CDR3 in DNA: TGTGCCAGCAGGGGACCTGGACTAGCGGGAGTCAATGAGCAGTTCTTC.

This chain links TRBV18 with TRBJ2-7; TRBD2 matches at 14 bases. Germline V CDR1 and CDR2: KGHSH, LQKENI. J gave up 3 bases and V 3 bases, and 4 bases lay outside the gene matches. The CDR3 spans 16 residues. The DNA for the CDR3 is TGTGCCAGCTCACCCGGCGGACTAGCGGGGGGCTACGAGCAGTACTTC. Translating it yields CASSPGGLAGGYEQYF.

CDR3 DNA: TGTGCCAGCAGTTTGTACACAGGGTTCACCGGGGAGCTGTTTTTT. Residues: CASSLYTGFTGELFF. V gene TRBV12-3 or TRBV12-4 combines with J gene TRBJ2-2; possibly TRBD1 for D (6 bases). Trimming removed 3 bases at V and 4 bases at J, with 12 bases between. This CDR3 region has 15 residues.

This clonotype was found many times. The chain has TRBV7-8 and TRBJ2-1; D gene unclear. Germline V CDR1 and CDR2: SGHVS, FQNEAQ. This CDR3 contains 15 residues. V lost 0 bases and J lost 3, with 9 bases in between. The CDR3 nucleotides read TGTGCCAGCAGCTTAGCTAGAAGCCTCTACAATGAGCAGTTCTTC. It encodes CASSLARSLYNEQFF.

This clonotype has only a few counts. The chain carries TRBV7-2 and TRBJ2-7; 7 nucleotides line up with TRBD2. The CDR3 has 15 amino acids. The V gene end was trimmed by 6 bases and the J gene end by 0 bases; junction bases not matched to a gene: 8. From germline, CDR1 is SGHTA and CDR2 FQGNSA. CDR3 in amino acids: CASSRTGTTSYEQYF. As DNA, the CDR3 is TGTGCCAGCAGTCGTACCGGGACTACCTCCTACGAGCAGTACTTC. Full variable domain (outside the CDR3, taken from reference TRBV7-2 and TRBJ2-7): GAGVSQSPSNKVTEKGKDVELRCDPISGHTALYWYRQSLGQGLEFLIYFQGNSAPDKSGLPSDRFSAERTGGSVSTLTIQRTQQEDSAVYLCASSRTGTTSYEQYFGPGTRLTVT.

This clonotype has a handful of counts. The CDR3 region is CASSYLVGAYNEQFF. CDR3 DNA: TGTGCCAGCAGCTACCTTGTGGGGGCCTACAATGAGCAGTTCTTC. This sequence joins TRBV28 and TRBJ2-1; D is possibly TRBD1 or TRBD2 (5 bases each). V shed 6 bases and J shed 2 bases, with 14 bases lying between them. Germline V lookup: CDR1 MDHEN, CDR2 SYDVKM. The CDR3 is 15 amino acids.

The rearrangement links TRBV5-1 to TRBJ2-1; no firm D call. From germline, CDR1 is SGHRS and CDR2 YFSETQ. The CDR3 contains 15 residues. Trimming took off 0 bases at V and 4 bases at J, with 11 bases between the two ends. The CDR3 reads CASSLAESKYNEQFF. The CDR3 coding sequence is TGCGCCAGCAGCTTGGCCGAATCGAAATACAATGAGCAGTTCTTC.

The chain recombines TRBV7-2 with TRBJ2-3; a weak D match, TRBD2 (6 bases). Between the trimmed V and J ends, which lost 1 base and 0 bases, there was a span of 14 bases. The V gene's germline CDR1 is SGHTA and CDR2 FQGNSA. The length of the CDR3 is 17 residues. The CDR3 DNA sequence: TGTGCCAGCAGCTTAGGTAGCGGAGCGCCTAGCACAGATACGCAGTATTTT. Its translation: CASSLGSGAPSTDTQYF.

This clonotype was counted ten times or more. The CDR3 loop is CASSRAQRQGWDEQFF. The DNA for the CDR3 is TGTGCCAGCAGTCGGGCTCAACGACAGGGTTGGGATGAGCAGTTCTTC. This chain connects TRBV28 to TRBJ2-1; TRBD1 aligns across 7 bases. The V gene end was trimmed by 5 bases and the J gene end by 8 bases; junction bases not matched to a gene: 15. Germline V lookup: CDR1 MDHEN, CDR2 SYDVKM. The CDR3 totals 16 residues. The variable domain in full, with the rest retrieved from reference TRBV28 and TRBJ2-1, is DVKVTQSSRYLVKRTGEKVFLECVQDMDHENMFWYRQDPGLGLRLIYFSYDVKMKEKGDIPEGYSVSREKKERFSLILESASTNQTSMYLCASSRAQRQGWDEQFFGPGTRLTVL.

V is TRBV5-6 and J is TRBJ1-5; D might be TRBD1 (6 bases). The V end was cut by 0 bases, the J end by 1 base, with 11 bases between. This CDR3 region has 16 residues. The germline V gene encodes CDR1 SGHDT and CDR2 YYEEEE. This chain's CDR3 is CASSLGGTWSNQPQHF. The CDR3 DNA follows: TGTGCCAGCAGCTTGGGCGGGACATGGAGCAATCAGCCCCAGCATTTT.

This clonotype was seen a few times. The chain links TRBV24-1 to TRBJ2-1, with D possibly being TRBD2 (7 bases). The CDR3 runs to 15 residues. Trimming removed 5 bases at V and 3 bases at J, with 13 bases between. The germline V gene has CDR1 KGHDR and CDR2 SFDVKD. CDR3 in DNA: TGTGCCACCAGTGGGGAGGGGGGTCTCTACAATGAGCAGTTCTTC. Translating it yields CATSGEGGLYNEQFF.

This CDR3 reads CSAPSVPYNEQFF. As DNA, the CDR3 is TGCAGTGCCCCTAGCGTCCCCTACAATGAGCAGTTCTTC. The V gene is TRBV20-1, the J gene TRBJ2-1; D is possibly TRBD2 (6 bases). This CDR3 is 13 amino acids long. V was shortened by 6 bases and J by 2 bases, with 11 bases between the two germline ends. CDR1 DFQATT and CDR2 SNEGSKA come from the germline V gene (reference sequence).

V and J are TRBV11-2 and TRBJ1-2, with D possibly TRBD1 on 6 matching bases. The CDR3 covers 15 residues. Trimming left V 2 bases short and J 1 base short, with 11 bases between. Germline CDR1 is SGHAT and CDR2 is FQNNGV. CDR3 in amino acids: CASSLPGAHNYGYTF. In nucleotides, the CDR3 is TGTGCCAGCAGCTTACCAGGGGCGCATAACTATGGCTACACCTTC. Based on the CDR3 plus reference TRBV11-2 and TRBJ1-2, the full variable domain is EAGVAQSPRYKIIEKRQSVAFWCNPISGHATLYWYQQILGQGPKLLIQFQNNGVVDDSQLPKDRFSAERLKGVDSTLKIQPAKLEDSAVYLCASSLPGAHNYGYTFGSGTRLTVV.